This T cell receptor (beta chain) is drawn from a study of cytomegalovirus exposure and HLA in healthy donors. The germline CDR1 and CDR2 sequences are MNHNY and SVGAGI (reference sequence). This CDR3 has 14 amino acids. Trimming cost V 5 bases and J 6 bases; bases outside gene matches: 7. A multiplex PCR was run with 60 Vbeta primers and 13 Jbeta primers. Libraries were prepared by immunoSEQ multiplex PCR; TCRdb keeps only in-frame clonotypes and omits some of them. This sample has about 180,000 clones; roughly 80% occur once, and the top ten carry roughly 5%. What was sequenced was PBMCs. V usage is TRBV6-6 and J usage is TRBJ2-1, with 7 positions matching TRBD1. This sequence was found in a man younger than 30 in good health and CMV-seronegative. The DNA for the CDR3 is TGTGCCAGCAGTCATACTACAGGGGTCAATGAGCAGTTCTTC. Protein sequence: CASSHTTGVNEQFF.